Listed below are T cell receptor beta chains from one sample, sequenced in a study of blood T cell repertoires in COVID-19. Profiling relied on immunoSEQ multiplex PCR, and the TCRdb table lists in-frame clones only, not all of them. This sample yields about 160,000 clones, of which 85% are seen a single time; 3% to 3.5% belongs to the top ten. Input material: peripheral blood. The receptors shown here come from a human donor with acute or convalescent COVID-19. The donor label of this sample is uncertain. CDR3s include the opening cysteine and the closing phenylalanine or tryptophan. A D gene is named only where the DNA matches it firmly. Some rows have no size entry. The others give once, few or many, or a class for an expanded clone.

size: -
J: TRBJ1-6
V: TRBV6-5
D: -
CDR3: CASRRVYNSPLHF
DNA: TGTGCCAGCAGACGGGTCTATAATTCACCCCTCCACTTT

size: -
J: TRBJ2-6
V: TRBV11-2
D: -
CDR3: CASSLARTDSGANVLTF
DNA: TGTGCCAGCAGCTTAGCCCGGACTGACTCTGGGGCCAACGTCCTGACTTTC

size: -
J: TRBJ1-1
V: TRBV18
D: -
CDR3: CASSPRREGVNTEAFF
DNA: TGTGCCAGCTCACCACGGAGGGAGGGGGTGAACACTGAAGCTTTCTTT

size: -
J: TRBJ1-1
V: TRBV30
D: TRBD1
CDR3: CAWSIGQGRGAEAFF
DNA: TGTGCCTGGAGTATTGGACAGGGACGGGGGGCTGAAGCTTTCTTT

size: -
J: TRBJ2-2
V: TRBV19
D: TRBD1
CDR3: CASSLTGGAYTGELFF
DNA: TGTGCCAGTAGTCTTACAGGGGGCGCGTACACCGGGGAGCTGTTTTTT

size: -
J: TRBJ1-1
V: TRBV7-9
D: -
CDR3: CASSLFGDLAEAFF
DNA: TGTGCCAGCAGCTTATTCGGGGATTTGGCTGAAGCTTTCTTT

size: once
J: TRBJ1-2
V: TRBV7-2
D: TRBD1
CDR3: CASSRSGQGDGYTF
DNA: TGTGCCAGCAGCCGCTCTGGACAGGGCGATGGCTACACCTTC

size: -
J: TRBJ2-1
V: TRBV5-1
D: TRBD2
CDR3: CASSFPETSGGSSYSYNEQFF
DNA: TGCGCCAGCAGCTTCCCAGAGACTAGCGGGGGTTCGTCCTATTCCTACAATGAGCAGTTCTTC

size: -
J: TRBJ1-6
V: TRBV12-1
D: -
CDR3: CASSFGLGGGFVSPLHF
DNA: TGTGCCAGCAGCTTTGGTCTCGGCGGGGGATTCGTGTCACCCCTCCACTTT

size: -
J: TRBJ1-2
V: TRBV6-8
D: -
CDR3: CASIGRGWGGYTF
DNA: TGTGCCAGCATCGGCAGGGGTTGGGGTGGCTACACCTTC

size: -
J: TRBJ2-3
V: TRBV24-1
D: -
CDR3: CATSEDTTDTQYF
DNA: TGTGCCACCAGTGAGGACACAACAGATACGCAGTATTTT

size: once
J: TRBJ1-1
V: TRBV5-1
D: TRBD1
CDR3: CASSWRGQGNTEAFF
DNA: TGCGCCAGCAGCTGGAGGGGACAGGGGAACACTGAAGCTTTCTTT

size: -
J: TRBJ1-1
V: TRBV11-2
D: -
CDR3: CASSMRQGKNTEAFF
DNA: TGTGCCAGCAGCATGCGCCAGGGCAAGAACACTGAAGCTTTCTTT

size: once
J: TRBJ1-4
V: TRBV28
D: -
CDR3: CASSLGGATNEKLFF
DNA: TGTGCCAGCAGTTTGGGGGGGGCGACTAATGAAAAACTGTTTTTT

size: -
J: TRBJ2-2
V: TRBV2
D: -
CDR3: CASSELRSTGELFF
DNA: TGTGCCAGCAGTGAGTTGAGGAGCACCGGGGAGCTGTTTTTT

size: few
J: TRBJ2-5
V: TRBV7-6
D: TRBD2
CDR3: CASSLGGGGVRETQYF
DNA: TGTGCCAGCAGCTTAGGTGGCGGGGGGGTTAGAGAGACCCAGTACTTC

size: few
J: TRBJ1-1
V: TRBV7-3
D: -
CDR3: CASSATQGRTEAFF
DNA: TGTGCCAGCAGCGCTACACAGGGCCGGACTGAAGCTTTCTTT

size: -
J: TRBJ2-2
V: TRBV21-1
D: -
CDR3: CASSLRGGPGNTGELFF
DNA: TGTGCCAGCAGCTTACGGGGGGGCCCTGGGAACACCGGGGAGCTGTTTTTT

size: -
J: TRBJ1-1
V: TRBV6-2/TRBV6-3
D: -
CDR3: CASSYSQGRTEAFF
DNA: TGTGCCAGCAGTTACTCTCAGGGTCGGACTGAAGCTTTCTTT

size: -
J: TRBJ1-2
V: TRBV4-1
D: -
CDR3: CASSRGWSYGYTF
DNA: TGCGCCAGCAGCCGAGGCTGGAGCTATGGCTACACCTTC

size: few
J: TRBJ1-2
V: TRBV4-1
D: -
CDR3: CASSQDRQGSGYTF
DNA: TGCGCCAGCAGCCAAGATAGGCAGGGGTCTGGCTACACCTTC

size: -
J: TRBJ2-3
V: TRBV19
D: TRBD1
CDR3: CASSMGQGYTDTQYF
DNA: TGTGCCAGTAGTATGGGACAGGGATACACAGATACGCAGTATTTT

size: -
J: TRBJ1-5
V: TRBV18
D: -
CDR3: CASSPAGVNQPQHF
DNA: TGTGCCAGCTCACCAGCAGGGGTCAATCAGCCCCAGCATTTT

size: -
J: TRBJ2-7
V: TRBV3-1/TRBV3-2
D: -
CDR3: CASSQALKTGSSYEQYF
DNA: TGTGCCAGCAGCCAAGCCCTGAAGACTGGAAGCTCCTACGAGCAGTACTTC

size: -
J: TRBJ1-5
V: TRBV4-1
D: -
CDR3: CASSPGVNQPQHF
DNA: TGCGCCAGCAGCCCCGGGGTCAATCAGCCCCAGCATTTT

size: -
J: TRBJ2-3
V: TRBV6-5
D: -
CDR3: CASQTGYTDTQYF
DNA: TGTGCCAGCCAAACAGGATACACAGATACGCAGTATTTT

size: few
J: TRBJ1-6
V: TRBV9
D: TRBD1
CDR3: CASSAAGTAASPLHF
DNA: TGTGCCAGCAGCGCCGCCGGGACAGCGGCTTCACCCCTCCACTTT

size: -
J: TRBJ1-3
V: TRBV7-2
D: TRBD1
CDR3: CASSPRDSATGNTIYF
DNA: TGTGCCAGCAGCCCGAGGGACAGTGCTACTGGAAACACCATATATTTT

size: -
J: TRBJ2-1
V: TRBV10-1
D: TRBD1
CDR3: CASSGKGYPTGAEQFF
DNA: TGCGCCAGCAGTGGGAAGGGGTACCCGACAGGGGCTGAGCAGTTCTTC